This TCR beta chain appears in the sequencing data of a study of vaccination and CD4 T cells after COVID-19. Treatment of the sample: approximately 9-day PBMC culture with coronavirus spike peptide pools or control peptides (ViraFEST assay). In this sample, this clonotype turned up a few times. As yet, its antigen is unknown. The V segment lost 8 bases and the J segment 1 base; nucleotides outside the gene matches: 2. The germline CDR1 and CDR2 sequences are LNHDA and SQIVND (reference sequence). CDR3 length: 13 residues. Sequencing of the DNA from cultured CD4+ T cells was carried out with the Oncomine TCR Beta short-read assay. TCRdb ran MiXCR on the PCR reads and lists one entry per CDR3 protein. The sample records some 14,000 distinct CDR3 sequences, under 60% being singletons.

This clonotype originated in a human donor who had recovered from COVID-19. The gene calls are TRBV19 and TRBJ1-1, with TRBD1 matching over 9 bases. This material consisted of CD4+ T cells from blood, cultured in vitro, taken before SARS-CoV-2 vaccination. The CDR3 spells CASRDRANTEAFF. Written as DNA, the CDR3 is TGTGCCAGTCGGGACAGGGCGAACACTGAAGCTTTCTTT.